Detailed here is one TCR beta chain. Its cognate antigen is unknown. This CDR3 has 13 amino acids. CDR1 is SGHDN and CDR2 is FVKESK in the germline V gene. Trimming removed 4 bases from V and 8 bases from J, with 13 bases in between. The study ran its PCR with 60 Vbeta and 13 Jbeta primers. Sequencing used immunoSEQ multiplex PCR; TCRdb keeps in-frame clones, though not all of them. The sample consists of roughly 97,000 clones, approximately 85% of them appearing once. The entry originates in a study of cytomegalovirus exposure and HLA in healthy donors. Overall study findings and caveats: Analyzed later, association rates of TCRs varied across HLA loci, with DRB1 most and HLA-C fewest.

The clonotype comes from a man aged 35 to 55 in good health and CMV-seropositive. Sequenced input: PBMCs. The gene calls are TRBV14 and TRBJ2-3, with no clear D. The CDR3 sequence is CASSLGEAGTQYF. The DNA of the CDR3 is TGTGCCAGCAGCCTAGGAGAGGCCGGTACGCAGTATTTT.